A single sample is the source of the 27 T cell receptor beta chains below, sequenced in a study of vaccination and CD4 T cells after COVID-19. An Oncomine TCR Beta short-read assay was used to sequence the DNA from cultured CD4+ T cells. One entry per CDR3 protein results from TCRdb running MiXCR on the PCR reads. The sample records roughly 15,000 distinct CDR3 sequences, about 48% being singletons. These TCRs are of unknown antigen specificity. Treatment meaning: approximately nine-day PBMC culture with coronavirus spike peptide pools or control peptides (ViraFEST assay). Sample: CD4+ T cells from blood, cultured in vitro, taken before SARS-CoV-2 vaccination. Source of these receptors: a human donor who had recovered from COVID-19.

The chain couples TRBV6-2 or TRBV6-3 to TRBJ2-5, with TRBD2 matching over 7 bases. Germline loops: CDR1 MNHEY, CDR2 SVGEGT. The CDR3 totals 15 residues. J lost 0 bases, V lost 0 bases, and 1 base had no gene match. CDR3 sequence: CASSYSGLNQETQYF. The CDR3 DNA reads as TGTGCCAGCAGTTACTCGGGACTAAACCAAGAGACCCAGTACTTC.

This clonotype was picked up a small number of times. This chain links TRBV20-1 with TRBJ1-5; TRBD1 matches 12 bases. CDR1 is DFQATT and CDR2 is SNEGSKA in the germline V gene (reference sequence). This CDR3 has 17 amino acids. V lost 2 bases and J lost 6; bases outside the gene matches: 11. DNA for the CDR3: TGCAGTGCTAGATCGCCCGGGACAGGGGGCTGGGCTCAGCCCCAGCATTTT. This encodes CSARSPGTGGWAQPQHF.

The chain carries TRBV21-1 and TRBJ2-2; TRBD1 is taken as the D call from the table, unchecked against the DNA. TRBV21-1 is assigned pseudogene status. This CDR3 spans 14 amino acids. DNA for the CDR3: TGTGCCAGCAGCGTACGGGACAGACCCGGGGAGCTGTTTTTT. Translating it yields CASSVRDRPGELFF.

The CDR3 region has the DNA TGTGCCAGCAGCTTATGGGACAGGCGAAACTATGGCTACACCTTC. It yields the protein CASSLWDRRNYGYTF. This rearrangement joins TRBV7-9 to TRBJ1-2, with 8 bases matching TRBD1. Germline CDR1 and CDR2: SEHNR and FQNEAQ (reference sequence). The CDR3 covers 15 residues. The J segment lost 2 bases and the V segment lost 2 bases, leaving 4 bases of the junction unmatched.

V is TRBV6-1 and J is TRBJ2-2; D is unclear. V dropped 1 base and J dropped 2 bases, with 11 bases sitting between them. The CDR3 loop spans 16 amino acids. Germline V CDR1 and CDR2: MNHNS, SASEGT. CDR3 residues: CASSEVTGRNTGELFF. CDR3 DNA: TGTGCCAGCAGTGAAGTGACTGGCCGAAACACCGGGGAGCTGTTTTTT.

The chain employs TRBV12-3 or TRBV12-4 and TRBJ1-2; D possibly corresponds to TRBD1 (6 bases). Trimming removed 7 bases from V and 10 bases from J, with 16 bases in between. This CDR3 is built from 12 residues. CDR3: CASNPGTQYYTF. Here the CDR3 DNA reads TGTGCCAGCAACCCCGGGACACAGTACTACACCTTC.

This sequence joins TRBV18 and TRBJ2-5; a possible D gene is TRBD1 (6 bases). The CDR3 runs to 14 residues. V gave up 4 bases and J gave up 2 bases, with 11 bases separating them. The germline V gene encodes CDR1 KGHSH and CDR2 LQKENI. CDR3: CASSRNGQQETQYF. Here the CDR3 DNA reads TGTGCCAGCTCACGAAATGGACAGCAAGAGACCCAGTACTTC.

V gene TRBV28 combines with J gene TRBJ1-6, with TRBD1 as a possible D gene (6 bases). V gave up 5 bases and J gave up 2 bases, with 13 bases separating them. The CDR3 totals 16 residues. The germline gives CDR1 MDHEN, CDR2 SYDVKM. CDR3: CASSLTGIAYNSPLHF. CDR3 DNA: TGTGCCAGCAGTCTAACAGGGATCGCCTATAATTCACCCCTCCACTTT.

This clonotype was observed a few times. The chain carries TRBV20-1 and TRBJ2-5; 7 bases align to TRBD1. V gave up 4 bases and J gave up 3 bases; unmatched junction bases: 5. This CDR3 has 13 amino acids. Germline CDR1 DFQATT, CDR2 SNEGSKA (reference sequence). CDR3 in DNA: TGCAGTGCTACTCCCGGGACAGAAGAGACCCAGTACTTC. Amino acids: CSATPGTEETQYF.

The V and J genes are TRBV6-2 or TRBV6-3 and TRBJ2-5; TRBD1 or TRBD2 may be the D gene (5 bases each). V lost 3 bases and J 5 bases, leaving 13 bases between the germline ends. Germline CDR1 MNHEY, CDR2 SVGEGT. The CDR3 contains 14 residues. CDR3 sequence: CASSYWVGTETQYF. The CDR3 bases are TGTGCCAGCAGTTATTGGGTAGGGACGGAGACCCAGTACTTC.

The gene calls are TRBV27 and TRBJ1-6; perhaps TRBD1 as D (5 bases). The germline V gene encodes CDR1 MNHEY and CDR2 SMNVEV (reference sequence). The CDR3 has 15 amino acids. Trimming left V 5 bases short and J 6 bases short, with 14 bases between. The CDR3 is CASSHGGIVNSPLHF. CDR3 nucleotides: TGTGCCAGCAGTCACGGGGGTATAGTTAATTCACCCCTCCACTTT.

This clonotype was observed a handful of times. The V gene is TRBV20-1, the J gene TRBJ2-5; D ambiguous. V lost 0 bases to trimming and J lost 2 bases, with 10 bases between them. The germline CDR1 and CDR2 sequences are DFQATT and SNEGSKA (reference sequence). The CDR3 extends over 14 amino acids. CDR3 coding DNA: TGCAGTGCTAGAGAGGCGGCGGTACAAGAGACCCAGTACTTC. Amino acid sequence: CSAREAAVQETQYF.

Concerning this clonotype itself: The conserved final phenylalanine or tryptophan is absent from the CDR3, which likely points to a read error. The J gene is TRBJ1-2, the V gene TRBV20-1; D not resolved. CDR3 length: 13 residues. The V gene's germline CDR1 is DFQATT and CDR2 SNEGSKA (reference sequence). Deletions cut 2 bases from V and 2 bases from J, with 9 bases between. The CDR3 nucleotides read TGCAGTGCTAGACAGGAGCTCAACTATGGCTACACCCTC. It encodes CSARQELNYGYTL.

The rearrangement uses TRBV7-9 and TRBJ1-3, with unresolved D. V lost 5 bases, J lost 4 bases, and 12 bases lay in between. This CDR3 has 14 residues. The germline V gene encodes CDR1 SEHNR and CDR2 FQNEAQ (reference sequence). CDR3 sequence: CASSRTDVGNTIYF. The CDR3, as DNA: TGTGCCAGCAGCCGGACGGACGTCGGAAACACCATATATTTT.

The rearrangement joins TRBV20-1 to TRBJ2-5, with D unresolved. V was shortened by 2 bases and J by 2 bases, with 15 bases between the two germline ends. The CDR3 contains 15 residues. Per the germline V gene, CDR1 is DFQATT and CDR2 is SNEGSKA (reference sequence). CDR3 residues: CSARIRSLPQETQYF. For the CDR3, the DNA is TGCAGTGCTAGAATCCGAAGTCTCCCACAAGAGACCCAGTACTTC.

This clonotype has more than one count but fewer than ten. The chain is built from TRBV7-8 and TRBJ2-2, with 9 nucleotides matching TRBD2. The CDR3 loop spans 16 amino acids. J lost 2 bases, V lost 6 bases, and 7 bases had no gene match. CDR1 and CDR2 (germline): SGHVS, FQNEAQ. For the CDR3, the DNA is TGTGCCAGCAGTCATTCAGCGGGGGGCAACACCGGGGAGCTGTTTTTT. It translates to CASSHSAGGNTGELFF.

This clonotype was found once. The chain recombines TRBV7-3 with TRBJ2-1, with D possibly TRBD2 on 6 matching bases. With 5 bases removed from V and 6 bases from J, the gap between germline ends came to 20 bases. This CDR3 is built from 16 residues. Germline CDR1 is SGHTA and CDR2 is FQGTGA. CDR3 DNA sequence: TGTGCCAGCAGCCCCAGTCTACTAGCTCAAGGCAATGAGCAGTTCTTC. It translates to CASSPSLLAQGNEQFF.

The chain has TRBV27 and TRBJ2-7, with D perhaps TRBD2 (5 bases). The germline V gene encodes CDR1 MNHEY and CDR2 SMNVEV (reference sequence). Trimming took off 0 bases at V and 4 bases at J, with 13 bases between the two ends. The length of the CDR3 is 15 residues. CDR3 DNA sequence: TGTGCCAGCAGTTTATCGAGCGGACTGGGGTACGAGCAGTACTTC. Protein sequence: CASSLSSGLGYEQYF.

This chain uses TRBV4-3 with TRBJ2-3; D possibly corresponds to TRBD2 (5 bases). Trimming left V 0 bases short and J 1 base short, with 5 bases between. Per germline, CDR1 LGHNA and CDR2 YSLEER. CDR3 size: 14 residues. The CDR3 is CASSQDSGTDTQYF. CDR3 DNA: TGCGCCAGCAGCCAAGATAGCGGCACAGATACGCAGTATTTT.

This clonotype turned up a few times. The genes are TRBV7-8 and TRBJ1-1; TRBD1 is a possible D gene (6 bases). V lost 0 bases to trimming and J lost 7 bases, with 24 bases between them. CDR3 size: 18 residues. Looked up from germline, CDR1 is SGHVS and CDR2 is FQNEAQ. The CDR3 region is CASSLAVVWLGARGEAFF. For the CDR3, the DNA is TGTGCCAGCAGCTTAGCAGTGGTCTGGCTGGGGGCGCGCGGTGAAGCTTTCTTT.

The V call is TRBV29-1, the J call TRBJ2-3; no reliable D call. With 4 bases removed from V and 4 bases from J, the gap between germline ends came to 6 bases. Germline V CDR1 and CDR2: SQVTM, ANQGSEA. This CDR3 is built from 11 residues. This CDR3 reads CSVGISDTQYF. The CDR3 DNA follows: TGCAGCGTTGGAATTTCAGATACGCAGTATTTT.

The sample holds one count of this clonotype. The CDR3 loop reads CASSTGTNTEAFF. In DNA form, the CDR3 reads TGTGCCAGCAGTACGGGGACGAACACTGAAGCTTTCTTT. The V and J genes are TRBV6-4 and TRBJ1-1; a possible D gene is TRBD1 (5 bases). The ends were cut back, 5 bases at V and 1 base at J, with 8 bases in the middle. This CDR3 has 13 residues. CDR1 MRHNA and CDR2 SNTAGT come from the germline V gene.

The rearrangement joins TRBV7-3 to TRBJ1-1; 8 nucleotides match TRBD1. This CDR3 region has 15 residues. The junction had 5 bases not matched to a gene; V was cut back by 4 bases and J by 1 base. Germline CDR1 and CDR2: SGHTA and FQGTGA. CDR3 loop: CASSSTGGRNTEAFF. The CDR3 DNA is TGTGCCAGCAGCTCAACAGGGGGTCGGAACACTGAAGCTTTCTTT. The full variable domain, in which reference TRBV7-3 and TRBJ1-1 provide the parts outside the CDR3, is GAGVSQTPSNKVTEKGKYVELRCDPISGHTALYWYRQSLGQGPEFLIYFQGTGAADDSGLPNDRFFAVRPEGSVSTLKIQRTERGDSAVYLCASSSTGGRNTEAFFGQGTRLTVV.

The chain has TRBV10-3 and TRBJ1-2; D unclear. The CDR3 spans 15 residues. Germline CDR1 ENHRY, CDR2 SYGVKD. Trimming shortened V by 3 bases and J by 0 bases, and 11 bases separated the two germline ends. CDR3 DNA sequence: TGTGCCATCAGTGATTATAAAACAGCTAACTATGGCTACACCTTC. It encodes CAISDYKTANYGYTF.

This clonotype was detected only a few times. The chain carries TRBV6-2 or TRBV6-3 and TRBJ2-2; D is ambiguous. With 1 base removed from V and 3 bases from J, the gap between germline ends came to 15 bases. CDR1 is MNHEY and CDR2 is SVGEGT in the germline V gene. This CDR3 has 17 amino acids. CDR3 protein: CASSYFTSRVDTGELFF. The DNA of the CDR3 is TGTGCCAGCAGTTACTTTACGAGTAGGGTGGACACCGGGGAGCTGTTTTTT.

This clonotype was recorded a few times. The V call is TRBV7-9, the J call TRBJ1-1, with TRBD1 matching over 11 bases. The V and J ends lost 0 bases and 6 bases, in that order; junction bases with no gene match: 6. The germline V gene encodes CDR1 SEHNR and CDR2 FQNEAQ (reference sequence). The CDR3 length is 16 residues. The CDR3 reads CASSLATGTGGSEAFF. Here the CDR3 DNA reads TGTGCCAGCAGCTTAGCCACGGGGACAGGGGGATCTGAAGCTTTCTTT.

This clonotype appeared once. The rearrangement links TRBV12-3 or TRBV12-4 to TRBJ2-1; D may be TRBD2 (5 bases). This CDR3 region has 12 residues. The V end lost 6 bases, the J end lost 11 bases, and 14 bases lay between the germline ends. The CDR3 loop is CASRRTGPQQFF. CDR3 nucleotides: TGTGCCAGCAGGCGGACTGGGCCACAGCAGTTCTTC.